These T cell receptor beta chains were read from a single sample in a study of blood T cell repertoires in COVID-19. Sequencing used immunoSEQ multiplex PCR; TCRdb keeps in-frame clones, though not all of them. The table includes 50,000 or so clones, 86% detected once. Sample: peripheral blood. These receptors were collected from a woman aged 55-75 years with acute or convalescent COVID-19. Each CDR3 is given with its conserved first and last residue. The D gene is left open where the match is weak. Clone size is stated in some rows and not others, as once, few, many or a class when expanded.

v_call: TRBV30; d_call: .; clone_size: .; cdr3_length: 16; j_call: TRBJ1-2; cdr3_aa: CAWSSIGDRSAYGYTF; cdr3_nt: TGTGCCTGGAGTTCAATCGGAGACCGATCCGCCTATGGCTACACCTTC
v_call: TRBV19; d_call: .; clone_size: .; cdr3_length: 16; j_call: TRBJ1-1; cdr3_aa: CASSPLSRGRDTEAFF; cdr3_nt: TGTGCCAGTAGTCCTCTCTCTCGGGGTCGGGACACTGAAGCTTTCTTT
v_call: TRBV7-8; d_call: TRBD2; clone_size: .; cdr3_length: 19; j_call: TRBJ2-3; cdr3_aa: CASSLAQQIGDYRVYTQYF; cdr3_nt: TGTGCCAGCAGCTTAGCGCAGCAGATAGGGGACTATAGGGTATATACGCAGTATTTT
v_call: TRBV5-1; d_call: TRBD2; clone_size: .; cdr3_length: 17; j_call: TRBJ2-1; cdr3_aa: CASSLGLAGVYYNEQFF; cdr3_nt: TGCGCCAGCAGCTTGGGACTAGCGGGAGTGTATTACAATGAGCAGTTCTTC
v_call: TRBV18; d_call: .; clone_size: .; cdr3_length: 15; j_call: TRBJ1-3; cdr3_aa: CASSPTAGTGNTIYF; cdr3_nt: TGTGCCAGCTCACCGACAGCAGGGACTGGAAACACCATATATTTT
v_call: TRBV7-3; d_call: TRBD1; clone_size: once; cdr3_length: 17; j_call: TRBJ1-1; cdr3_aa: CASSMGTGGPMNTEAFF; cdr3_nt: TGTGCCAGCAGCATGGGGACAGGGGGGCCCATGAACACTGAAGCTTTCTTT
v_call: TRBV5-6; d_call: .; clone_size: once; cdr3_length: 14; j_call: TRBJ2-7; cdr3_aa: CASSLFGGTYEQYF; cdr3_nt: TGTGCCAGCAGCTTGTTCGGGGGAACCTACGAGCAGTACTTC
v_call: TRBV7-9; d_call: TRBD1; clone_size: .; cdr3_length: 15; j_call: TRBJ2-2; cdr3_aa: CASSLGQGTTGELFF; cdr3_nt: TGTGCCAGCAGCTTGGGACAGGGTACCACCGGGGAGCTGTTTTTT
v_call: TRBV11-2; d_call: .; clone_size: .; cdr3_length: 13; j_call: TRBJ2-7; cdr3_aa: CASSSNRGYEQYF; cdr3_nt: TGTGCCAGCAGCTCCAATCGCGGGTACGAGCAGTACTTC
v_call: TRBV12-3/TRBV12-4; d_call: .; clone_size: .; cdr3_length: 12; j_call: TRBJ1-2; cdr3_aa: CASSRPGYGYTF; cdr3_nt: TGTGCCAGCAGTCGCCCAGGCTATGGCTACACCTTC
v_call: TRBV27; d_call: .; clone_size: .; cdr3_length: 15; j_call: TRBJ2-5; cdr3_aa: CASSFGSAGGETQYF; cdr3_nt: TGTGCCAGCAGTTTCGGTAGCGCTGGAGGAGAGACCCAGTACTTC
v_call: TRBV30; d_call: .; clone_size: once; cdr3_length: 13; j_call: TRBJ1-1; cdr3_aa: CAMGRGWVAEAFF; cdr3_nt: TGTGCTATGGGCAGGGGATGGGTCGCTGAAGCTTTCTTT
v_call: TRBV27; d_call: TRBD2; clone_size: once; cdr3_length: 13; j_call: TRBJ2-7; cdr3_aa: CATASGGTYEQYF; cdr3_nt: TGTGCCACCGCTAGCGGGGGAACCTACGAGCAGTACTTC
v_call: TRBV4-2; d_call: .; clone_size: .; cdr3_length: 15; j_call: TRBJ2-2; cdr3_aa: CASSYGAGAGGELFF; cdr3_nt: TGTGCCAGCAGCTATGGGGCAGGGGCGGGCGGGGAGCTGTTTTTT
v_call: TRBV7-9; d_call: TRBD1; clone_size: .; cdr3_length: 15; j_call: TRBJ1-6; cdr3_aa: CASSFTGTVNSPLHF; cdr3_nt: TGTGCCAGCAGCTTTACCGGGACAGTAAATTCACCCCTCCACTTT
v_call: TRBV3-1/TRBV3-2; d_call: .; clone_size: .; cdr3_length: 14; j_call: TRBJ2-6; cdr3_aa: CASSYNSGANVLTF; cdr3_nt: TGTGCCAGCAGCTATAACTCTGGGGCCAACGTCCTGACTTTC
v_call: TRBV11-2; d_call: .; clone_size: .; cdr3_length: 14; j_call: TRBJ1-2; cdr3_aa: CASSYGVADYGYTF; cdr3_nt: TGTGCCAGCAGCTACGGGGTTGCGGACTATGGCTACACCTTC
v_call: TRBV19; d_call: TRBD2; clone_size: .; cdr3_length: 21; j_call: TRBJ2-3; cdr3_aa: CASSNSWGSGLAGGSGDTQYF; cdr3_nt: TGTGCCAGTAGCAACTCGTGGGGCTCGGGACTAGCGGGAGGTAGTGGAGATACGCAGTATTTT
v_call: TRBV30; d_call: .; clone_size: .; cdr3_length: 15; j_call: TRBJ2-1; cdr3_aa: CAWRARGLSGDEQFF; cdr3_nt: TGTGCCTGGAGGGCTAGAGGGTTGTCGGGCGATGAGCAGTTCTTC
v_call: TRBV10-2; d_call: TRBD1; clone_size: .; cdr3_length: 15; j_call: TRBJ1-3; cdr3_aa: CASSLQGASGNTIYF; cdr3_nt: TGCGCCAGCAGTTTACAGGGGGCATCTGGAAACACCATATATTTT
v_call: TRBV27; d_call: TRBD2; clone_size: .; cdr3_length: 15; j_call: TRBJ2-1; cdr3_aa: CASSLSAGGYNEQFF; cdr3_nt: TGTGCCAGCAGTTTATCGGCGGGAGGCTACAATGAGCAGTTCTTC
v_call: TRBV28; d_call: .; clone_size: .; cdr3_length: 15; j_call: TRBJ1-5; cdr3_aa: CASSFLRYSNQPQHF; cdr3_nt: TGTGCCAGCAGTTTTCTCCGGTATAGCAATCAGCCCCAGCATTTT
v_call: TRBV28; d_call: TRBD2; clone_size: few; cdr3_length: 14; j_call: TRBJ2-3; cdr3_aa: CASSPGLSTDTQYF; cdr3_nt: TGTGCCAGCAGTCCGGGACTAAGCACAGATACGCAGTATTTT
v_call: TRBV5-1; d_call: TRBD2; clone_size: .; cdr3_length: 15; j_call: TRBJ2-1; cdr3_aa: CASSTTSGSYNEQFF; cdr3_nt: TGCGCCAGCAGCACCACTAGCGGCTCCTACAATGAGCAGTTCTTC
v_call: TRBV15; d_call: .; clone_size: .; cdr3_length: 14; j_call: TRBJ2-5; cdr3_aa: CATSRVAGEETQYF; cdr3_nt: TGTGCCACCAGCAGAGTGGCAGGGGAAGAGACCCAGTACTTC
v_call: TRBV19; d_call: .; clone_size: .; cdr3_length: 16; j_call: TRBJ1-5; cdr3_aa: CATSSLTRGSNQPQHF; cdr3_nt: TGTGCCACCTCGAGTTTGACAAGGGGTAGCAATCAGCCCCAGCATTTT
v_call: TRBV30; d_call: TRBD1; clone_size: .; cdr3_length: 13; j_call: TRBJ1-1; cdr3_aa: CAWSGQGFPEAFF; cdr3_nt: TGTGCCTGGAGCGGACAGGGCTTTCCTGAAGCTTTCTTT
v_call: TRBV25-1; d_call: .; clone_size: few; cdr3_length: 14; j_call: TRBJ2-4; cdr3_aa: CASSDPRGKNIQYF; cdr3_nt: TGTGCCAGCAGTGATCCGAGGGGGAAAAACATTCAGTACTTC
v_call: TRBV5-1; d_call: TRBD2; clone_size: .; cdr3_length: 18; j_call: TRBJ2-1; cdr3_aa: CASSLAGAGRINYNEQFF; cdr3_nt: TGCGCCAGCAGCTTGGCCGGGGCCGGGAGGATTAATTACAATGAGCAGTTCTTC
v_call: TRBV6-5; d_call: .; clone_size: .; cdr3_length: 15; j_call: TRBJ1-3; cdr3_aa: CASSSTGSPGNTIYF; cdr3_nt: TGTGCCAGCAGTTCTACAGGGAGCCCTGGAAACACCATATATTTT
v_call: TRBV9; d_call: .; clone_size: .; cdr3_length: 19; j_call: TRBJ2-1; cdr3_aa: CASSSESRRRGVRNNEQFF; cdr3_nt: TGTGCCAGCAGTTCAGAGTCCCGACGGAGGGGAGTGAGAAACAATGAGCAGTTCTTC
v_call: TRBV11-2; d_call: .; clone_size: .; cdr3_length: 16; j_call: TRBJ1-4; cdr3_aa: CASSLSWAATNEKLFF; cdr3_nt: TGTGCCAGCAGCTTAAGCTGGGCCGCCACTAATGAAAAACTGTTTTTT
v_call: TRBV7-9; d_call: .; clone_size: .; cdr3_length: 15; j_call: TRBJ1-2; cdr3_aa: CASSSPSGGNYGYTF; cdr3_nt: TGTGCCAGCAGCTCACCCTCCGGCGGTAACTATGGCTACACCTTC
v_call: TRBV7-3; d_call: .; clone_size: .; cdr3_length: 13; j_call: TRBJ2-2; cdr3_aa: CASRIGGTGELFF; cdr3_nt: TGTGCCAGCAGGATAGGGGGTACCGGGGAGCTGTTTTTT
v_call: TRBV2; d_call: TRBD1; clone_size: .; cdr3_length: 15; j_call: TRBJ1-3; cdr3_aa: CASKEQGAPGNTIYF; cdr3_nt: TGTGCCAGCAAGGAACAGGGGGCGCCTGGAAACACCATATATTTT
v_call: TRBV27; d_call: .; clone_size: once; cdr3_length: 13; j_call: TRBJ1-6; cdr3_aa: CASSLGLRSPLHF; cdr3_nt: TGTGCCAGCAGTTTGGGGCTGAGGTCACCCCTCCACTTT
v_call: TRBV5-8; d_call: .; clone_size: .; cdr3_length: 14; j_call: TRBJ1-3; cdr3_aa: CASSSRTVRNTIYF; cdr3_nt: TGTGCCAGCAGCTCTCGGACAGTAAGAAACACCATATATTTT
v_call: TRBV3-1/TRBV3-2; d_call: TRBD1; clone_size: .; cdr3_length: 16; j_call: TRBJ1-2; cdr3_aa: CASSHDGQGVHYGYTF; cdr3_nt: TGTGCCAGCAGCCACGATGGACAGGGGGTTCACTATGGCTACACCTTC
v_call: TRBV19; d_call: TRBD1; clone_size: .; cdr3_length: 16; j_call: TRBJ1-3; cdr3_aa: CAREPGQDYSGNTIYF; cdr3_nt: TGTGCCAGGGAACCGGGACAGGATTATTCTGGAAACACCATATATTTT
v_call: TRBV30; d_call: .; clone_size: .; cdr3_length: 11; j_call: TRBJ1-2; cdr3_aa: CAERGAGGYTF; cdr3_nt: TGTGCCGAGAGGGGCGCGGGAGGCTACACCTTC
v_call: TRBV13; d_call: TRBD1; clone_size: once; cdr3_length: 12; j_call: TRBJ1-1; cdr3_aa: CASSPEQGEAFF; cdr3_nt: TGTGCCAGCAGCCCGGAACAGGGGGAAGCTTTCTTT
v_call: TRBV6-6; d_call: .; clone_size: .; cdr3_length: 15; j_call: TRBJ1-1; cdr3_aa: CASSYPREENTEAFF; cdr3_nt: TGTGCCAGCAGTTACCCCCGTGAGGAGAACACTGAAGCTTTCTTT
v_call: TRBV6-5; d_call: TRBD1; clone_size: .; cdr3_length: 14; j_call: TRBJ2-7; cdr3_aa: CASRRPGQGYEQYF; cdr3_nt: TGTGCCAGCAGGCGACCGGGACAGGGGTACGAGCAGTACTTC
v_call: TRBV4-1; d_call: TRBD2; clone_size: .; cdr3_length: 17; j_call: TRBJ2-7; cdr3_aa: CASSTKPGGSHPYEQYF; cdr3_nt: TGCGCCAGCAGCACAAAACCGGGGGGAAGTCACCCCTACGAGCAGTACTTC
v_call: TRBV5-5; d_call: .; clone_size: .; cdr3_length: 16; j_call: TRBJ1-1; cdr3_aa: CASSSLQGNMNTEAFF; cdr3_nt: TGTGCCAGCAGCTCACTGCAGGGAAATATGAACACTGAAGCTTTCTTT
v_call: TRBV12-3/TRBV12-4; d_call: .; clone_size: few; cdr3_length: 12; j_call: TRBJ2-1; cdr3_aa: CASRADSNVQFF; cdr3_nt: TGTGCCAGCAGGGCGGACAGTAACGTGCAGTTCTTC
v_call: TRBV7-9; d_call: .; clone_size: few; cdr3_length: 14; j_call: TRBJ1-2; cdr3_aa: CASSLLSTNYGYTF; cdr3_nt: TGTGCCAGCAGCTTACTAAGTACCAACTATGGCTACACCTTC
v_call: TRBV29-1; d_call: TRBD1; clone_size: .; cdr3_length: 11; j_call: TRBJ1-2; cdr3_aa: CTSRGAYGYTF; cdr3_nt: TGCACCTCCAGGGGGGCATACGGCTACACCTTC
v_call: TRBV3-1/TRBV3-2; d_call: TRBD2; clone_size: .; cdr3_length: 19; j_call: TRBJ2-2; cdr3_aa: CASRPPGLAGGPGTGELFF; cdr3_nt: TGTGCCAGCAGGCCTCCGGGACTAGCGGGAGGGCCGGGAACCGGGGAGCTGTTTTTT
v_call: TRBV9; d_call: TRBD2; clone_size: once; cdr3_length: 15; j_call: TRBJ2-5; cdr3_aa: CASSVAGTRKETQYF; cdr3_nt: TGTGCCAGCAGCGTTGCCGGGACTAGAAAAGAGACCCAGTACTTC
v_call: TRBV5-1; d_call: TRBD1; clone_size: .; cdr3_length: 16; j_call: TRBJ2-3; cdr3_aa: CASSLEGQGARDTQYF; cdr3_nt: TGCGCCAGCAGCTTGGAAGGACAGGGGGCGAGGGATACGCAGTATTTT